The T cell receptor (beta chain) described here comes from a study of blood T cell repertoires in COVID-19. Turning to the study itself: Italy, Spain and the United States were the sources of the convalescent and acute COVID-19 samples. Nucleic acid was either cDNA or gDNA, and it came from T cells, B-cell-depleted T cells, or PBMCs.

Using immunoSEQ multiplex PCR, the repertoire was profiled, and TCRdb retains in-frame clones only, with some absent. The data contain 84,000 or so clones, 83% of them singletons. The source material was peripheral blood. This clonotype was obtained from a man aged 80 or over with active or convalescent COVID-19.

The CDR3 bases are TGCAGCACGTTAGGCGGCACGAGCTACGAGCAGTACTTC. Encoded protein: CSTLGGTSYEQYF. The rearrangement links TRBV29-1 to TRBJ2-7; D call uncertain. V was cut by 8 bases and J by 3 bases, with 17 bases left in between. Germline V gene lookup returns CDR1 SQVTM and CDR2 ANQGSEA. The CDR3 has 13 residues.